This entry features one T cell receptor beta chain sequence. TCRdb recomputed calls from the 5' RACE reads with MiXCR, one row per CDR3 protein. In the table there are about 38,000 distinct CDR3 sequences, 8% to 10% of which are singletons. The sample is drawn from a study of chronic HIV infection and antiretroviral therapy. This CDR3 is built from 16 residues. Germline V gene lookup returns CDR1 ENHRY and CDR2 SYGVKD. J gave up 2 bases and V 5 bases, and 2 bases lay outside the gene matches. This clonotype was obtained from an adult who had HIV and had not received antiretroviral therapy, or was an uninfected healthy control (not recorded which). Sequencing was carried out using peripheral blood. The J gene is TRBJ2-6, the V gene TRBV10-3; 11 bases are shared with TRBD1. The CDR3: CAISRTGGAGANVLTF. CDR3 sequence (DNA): TGTGCCATCAGTAGGACAGGGGGCGCTGGGGCCAACGTCCTGACTTTC.